What follows are 25 T cell receptor beta chains derived from one specimen sequenced in a study of TIL therapy for anti-PD-1-resistant metastatic lung cancer. The libraries were made with immunoSEQ v3. Produced via immunoSEQ multiplex PCR; TCRdb's table is partial and in-frame only. The data hold 35,000 to 55,000 clones, with 79% observed a single time. Time point noted: pre-treatment sample, taken before nivolumab and TIL therapy. The sequencing used blood, collected at baseline. The receptors were gathered from a man in his sixties or seventies with non-small cell lung cancer.

This clone occurred once. The rearrangement links TRBV19 to TRBJ2-5; TRBD2 agrees at 10 bases. The trim removed 5 bases at V and 2 bases at J, leaving 11 bases unmatched. There are 17 residues in the CDR3. From germline, CDR1 is LNHDA and CDR2 SQIVND (reference sequence). CDR3 DNA sequence: TGTGCCAGTAGTGAGGACGGGACTAGCGTCATACAAGAGACCCAGTACTTC. This translates into CASSEDGTSVIQETQYF.

About this clone itself: The germline gene is not matched at one end of the junction; a read error may be the cause. The chain is built from TRBV28 and TRBJ2-4; D might be TRBD1 (6 bases). The CDR3 has 16 amino acids. Germline V CDR1 and CDR2: MDHEN, SYDVKM. For the CDR3, the DNA is TGTGCCAGCAGTTTATTGCAGGGGATCGGCAAAAGCATTCAGTACTTC. This translates into CASSLLQGIGKSIQYF.

This rearrangement joins TRBV5-6 to TRBJ2-7, with 11 bases lining up with TRBD2. The germline CDR1 and CDR2 sequences are SGHDT and YYEEEE. The CDR3 contains 15 residues. Trimming at V came to 1 base and at J to 7 bases, leaving 7 bases not matched to a gene. In DNA form, the CDR3 reads TGTGCCAGCAGCTTGTGGCTAGCGGGAGGAGGTGAGCAGTACTTC. Translating it yields CASSLWLAGGGEQYF. Variable domain in full (rest from reference TRBV5-6 and TRBJ2-7): DAGVTQSPTHLIKTRGQQVTLRCSPKSGHDTVSWYQQALGQGPQFIFQYYEEEERQRGNFPDRFSGHQFPNYSSELNVNALLLGDSALYLCASSLWLAGGGEQYFGPGTRLTVT.

The chain carries TRBV30 and TRBJ2-7, with D possibly being TRBD2 (5 bases). V was trimmed by 2 bases and J by 2 bases, leaving 7 bases between them. This CDR3 has 12 residues. In germline, CDR1 is GTSNPN, CDR2 SVGIG (reference sequence). As DNA, the CDR3 is TGTGCCTGGAGTCGGGGTACCTACGAGCAGTACTTC. Its translation: CAWSRGTYEQYF.

The chain recombines TRBV19 with TRBJ2-7; the match to TRBD2 covers 8 bases. J was trimmed by 4 bases and V by 3 bases; bases with no gene match: 8. CDR3 length: 15 residues. Germline V gene data show CDR1 as LNHDA and CDR2 as SQIVND (reference sequence). The CDR3 protein is CASSISIGLAYEQYF. The CDR3 DNA follows: TGTGCCAGTAGTATTTCCATCGGACTAGCATACGAGCAGTACTTC.

The chain is built from TRBV25-1 and TRBJ1-1; D gene unclear. The length of the CDR3 is 13 residues. Germline V gene data show CDR1 as MGHDK and CDR2 as SYGVNS. V lost 4 bases and J lost 3, with 9 bases in between. CDR3 region: CASSGEGYTEAFF. DNA for the CDR3: TGTGCCAGCAGTGGGGAAGGGTACACTGAAGCTTTCTTT.

The V gene is TRBV7-6, the J gene TRBJ2-7; a possible D gene is TRBD2 (5 bases). Deletions cut 0 bases from V and 6 bases from J, with 9 bases between. From germline, CDR1 is SGHVS and CDR2 FNYEAQ. The CDR3 totals 13 residues. This chain's CDR3 is CASSLAPEGEQYF. The CDR3 region has the DNA TGTGCCAGCAGCTTAGCGCCTGAGGGCGAGCAGTACTTC.

This chain connects TRBV14 to TRBJ2-7; D tentatively reads TRBD1 or TRBD2 (5 bases each). V was shortened by 1 base and J by 0 bases, with 10 bases between the two germline ends. Germline V gives CDR1 SGHDN, CDR2 FVKESK. This CDR3 contains 15 residues. The CDR3 DNA follows: TGTGCCAGCAGCCAAGTTGGGGGTAGCTCCTACGAGCAGTACTTC. Translating it yields CASSQVGGSSYEQYF.

The chain links TRBV2 to TRBJ2-1; tentatively, D is TRBD1 or TRBD2 (5 bases each). CDR3 length equals 15 residues. Trimming left V 5 bases short and J 4 bases short, with 15 bases between. Looked up from germline, CDR1 is SNHLY and CDR2 is FYNNEI. This CDR3 is CASSSDYGGYNEQFF. The DNA for the CDR3 is TGTGCCAGCAGTTCCGACTATGGGGGTTACAATGAGCAGTTCTTC.

This sequence joins TRBV18 and TRBJ2-5; D call uncertain. The CDR3 loop spans 11 amino acids. V shed 5 bases and J shed 2 bases, with 3 bases lying between them. The germline gives CDR1 KGHSH, CDR2 LQKENI. The CDR3 region is CASSSQETQYF. The CDR3 region has the DNA TGTGCCAGCTCATCGCAAGAGACCCAGTACTTC. The whole variable domain, filled in from reference TRBV18 and TRBJ2-5, reads NAGVMQNPRHLVRRRGQEARLRCSPMKGHSHVYWYRQLPEEGLKFMVYLQKENIIDESGMPKERFSAEFPKEGPSILRIQQVVRGDSAAYFCASSSQETQYFGPGTRLLVL.

This chain connects TRBV5-1 to TRBJ2-1; 12 bases align to TRBD1. Germline V CDR1 and CDR2: SGHRS, YFSETQ. The CDR3 sequence is 18 residues long. The junction had 12 bases not matched to a gene; V was cut back by 0 bases and J by 8 bases. CDR3 residues: CASSLALFGGTGGYEQFF. The CDR3 nucleotides are TGCGCCAGCAGCTTGGCCTTGTTCGGCGGGACAGGGGGCTATGAGCAGTTCTTC.

This chain uses TRBV18 with TRBJ2-3, with D perhaps assigned TRBD1 or TRBD2 (5 bases each). The CDR3 contains 16 residues. CDR1 is KGHSH and CDR2 is LQKENI in the germline V gene. Trimming pared 3 bases from V and 1 base from J, leaving 14 bases between. Here the CDR3 reads CASSPGLGVGTDTQYF. DNA of the CDR3: TGTGCCAGCTCACCTGGTTTGGGGGTAGGCACAGATACGCAGTATTTT.

The chain combines TRBV6-5 with TRBJ2-7; D not certain. V lost 0 bases to trimming and J lost 7 bases, with 16 bases between them. The CDR3 loop spans 15 amino acids. Germline V gene data show CDR1 as MNHEY and CDR2 as SVGAGI. The CDR3 DNA follows: TGTGCCAGCAGTTACTCGTTCAAGGGTGTGTGGGAGCAGTACTTC. This encodes CASSYSFKGVWEQYF.

CDR3 loop: CASSLDYYTDTQYF. The CDR3 DNA follows: TGTGCCAGCAGCTTGGACTACTACACAGATACGCAGTATTTT. The genes are TRBV5-4 and TRBJ2-3; D uncertain. Germline V gene data show CDR1 as SGHNT and CDR2 as YYREEE (reference sequence). Trimming pared 0 bases from V and 2 bases from J, leaving 7 bases between. CDR3 length: 14 amino acids.

J is TRBJ2-2 and V is TRBV5-1, with a tentative D call TRBD2 (6 bases). Germline-derived CDR1 and CDR2 are SGHRS and YFSETQ. The V end was cut by 2 bases, the J end by 5 bases, with 10 bases between. The CDR3 is 14 amino acids. The CDR3 DNA reads TGCGCCAGCAGCTTCGGAGGGAGGACCGGGGAGCTGTTTTTT. This codes for CASSFGGRTGELFF.

This clone has a handful of counts. This rearrangement joins TRBV21-1 to TRBJ1-1; TRBD1 is the table's D call, not checked against the DNA. TRBV21-1 is recorded as a pseudogene. CDR3 size: 14 residues. The CDR3 is CASSKSPPDTEAFF. In DNA, the CDR3 is TGTGCCAGCAGCAAATCCCCCCCAGACACTGAAGCTTTCTTT.

The chain links TRBV27 to TRBJ2-1; D unclear. Germline V gene sequence: CDR1 MNHEY, CDR2 SMNVEV (reference sequence). Trimming took 2 bases from V and 7 from J, leaving 3 bases between them. This CDR3 has 11 amino acids. The CDR3 reads CASSLRNEQFF. The CDR3, as DNA: TGTGCCAGCAGTTTAAGGAATGAGCAGTTCTTC.

The gene calls are TRBV5-4 and TRBJ2-1; possible D gene TRBD2, 5 bases. The CDR3 consists of 15 residues. The ends were cut back, 0 bases at V and 1 base at J, with 8 bases in the middle. Germline V CDR1 and CDR2: SGHNT, YYREEE (reference sequence). The CDR3 reads CASSLVTSSYNEQFF. CDR3 coding DNA: TGTGCCAGCAGCTTGGTAACTAGTTCCTACAATGAGCAGTTCTTC.

To note about this clone: The sample holds other DNA sequences that translate to the same CDR3. The chain joins TRBV11-3 to TRBJ2-7, with D maybe TRBD2 (6 bases). This CDR3 spans 14 amino acids. Per the germline V gene, CDR1 is SGHNT and CDR2 is YENEEA. V was shortened by 5 bases and J by 0 bases, with 11 bases between the two germline ends. The CDR3 sequence is CASSPRRDSYEQYF. Here the CDR3 DNA reads TGTGCCAGCAGCCCCAGGAGGGACTCCTACGAGCAGTACTTC.

This clone was counted once. This chain connects TRBV19 to TRBJ2-3; TRBD1 agrees at 7 bases. The CDR3 has 15 residues. V was clipped by 5 bases and J by 2 bases; unmatched bases: 7. Germline loops: CDR1 LNHDA, CDR2 SQIVND (reference sequence). CDR3 loop: CASSHDRVNTDTQYF. The DNA for the CDR3 is TGTGCCAGTAGTCATGACAGGGTCAACACAGATACGCAGTATTTT. Full variable domain (rest looked up from reference TRBV19 and TRBJ2-3): DGGITQSPKYLFRKEGQNVTLSCEQNLNHDAMYWYRQDPGQGLRLIYYSQIVNDFQKGDIAEGYSVSREKKESFPLTVTSAQKNPTAFYLCASSHDRVNTDTQYFGPGTRLTVL.

The genes are TRBV7-9 and TRBJ1-6; 9 positions match TRBD1. The CDR3 is made up of 17 amino acids. Germline CDR1 reads SEHNR; CDR2 reads FQNEAQ (reference sequence). Unmatched junction bases numbered 10, after V lost 5 bases and J lost 5 bases. The CDR3 loop reads CASSPGTGYSDNSPLHF. CDR3 nucleotides: TGTGCCAGCAGCCCGGGGACAGGGTATTCGGATAATTCACCCCTCCACTTT.

This clone was found once. V and J are TRBV27 and TRBJ2-5; the match to TRBD2 covers 12 bases. The CDR3 length is 14 residues. Germline CDR1 reads MNHEY; CDR2 reads SMNVEV (reference sequence). J gave up 5 bases and V 7 bases, and 5 bases lay outside the gene matches. The CDR3 sequence is CASTSGRASETQYF. CDR3 coding DNA: TGTGCCAGCACTAGCGGGAGGGCCTCGGAGACCCAGTACTTC.

This chain links TRBV12-5 with TRBJ2-2; no definite D call. The CDR3 sequence is 14 residues long. Per the germline V gene, CDR1 is LGHNT and CDR2 is FRNRAP. The germline V and J ends were trimmed by 4 bases and 6 bases, with 12 bases remaining between them. The CDR3 DNA follows: TGTGCTAGTGGTTCAGGCCAGGCGGCCGGGGAGCTGTTTTTT. This translates into CASGSGQAAGELFF.

The chain joins TRBV5-1 to TRBJ1-6; D ambiguous. V lost 0 bases and J 7 bases, leaving 8 bases between the germline ends. The CDR3 is made up of 14 amino acids. Germline values: CDR1 SGHRS, CDR2 YFSETQ. The CDR3, as DNA: TGCGCCAGCAGCTTGGAAGGGCCCAATTCACCCCTCCACTTT. Its protein product is CASSLEGPNSPLHF. The whole variable domain, filled in from reference TRBV5-1 and TRBJ1-6, reads KAGVTQTPRYLIKTRGQQVTLSCSPISGHRSVSWYQQTPGQGLQFLFEYFSETQRNKGNFPGRFSGRQFSNSRSEMNVSTLELGDSALYLCASSLEGPNSPLHFGNGTRLTVT.

This clone was observed a single time. V and J are TRBV6-1 and TRBJ2-5; no firm D call. The CDR3 is made up of 12 amino acids. The germline V gene encodes CDR1 MNHNS and CDR2 SASEGT. Trimming pared 11 bases from V and 4 bases from J, leaving 14 bases between. The CDR3 DNA reads as TGTGCCTTAAGTTTTTGGGGAGAGACCCAGTACTTC. It specifies CALSFWGETQYF.